Sequencing of this T cell receptor beta chain was carried out in a study of siplizumab effects on memory and regulatory T cells. Regarding the study as a whole: Proliferating Tregs from siplizumab cultures lacked functional confirmation of suppression. Memory cells that were CD4+ and unstimulated gave rise to alloreactive sequences, which siplizumab significantly reduced. Naive T cells, seemingly more diverse than memory cells, seemed major alloresponse contributors.

Assay used: immunoSEQ multiplex PCR; TCRdb lists only in-frame clones, some missing. The sample shows tens of thousands of clones, over 85% of them seen only once. Note on this clone: The antigen is undetermined.

The clonotype comes from a human donor in good health. Material for sequencing was CD8+ T cells sorted from blood.

The CDR3 DNA is TGTGCCAGCGCTTTAGACCTAACCACCTCCTACGAGCAGTACTTC. The encoded protein is CASALDLTTSYEQYF. This sequence joins TRBV18 and TRBJ2-7; D gene unclear. The CDR3 is 15 amino acids. V lost 8 bases and J 0 bases, leaving 17 bases between the germline ends. CDR1 and CDR2 from the germline V gene are KGHSH and LQKENI. The entire variable domain, with the rest obtained from reference TRBV18 and TRBJ2-7, is as follows: NAGVMQNPRHLVRRRGQEARLRCSPMKGHSHVYWYRQLPEEGLKFMVYLQKENIIDESGMPKERFSAEFPKEGPSILRIQQVVRGDSAAYFCASALDLTTSYEQYFGPGTRLTVT.